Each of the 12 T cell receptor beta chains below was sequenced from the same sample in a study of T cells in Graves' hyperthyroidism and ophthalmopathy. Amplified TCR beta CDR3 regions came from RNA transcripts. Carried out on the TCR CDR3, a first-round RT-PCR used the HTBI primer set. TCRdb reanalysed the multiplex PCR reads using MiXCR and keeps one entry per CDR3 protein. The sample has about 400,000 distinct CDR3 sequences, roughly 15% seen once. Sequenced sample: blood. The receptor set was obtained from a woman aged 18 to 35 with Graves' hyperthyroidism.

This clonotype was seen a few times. The CDR3 is CASSYLPAGADEQYF. CDR3 in DNA: TGTGCCAGCAGTTACCTTCCAGCGGGAGCCGACGAGCAGTACTTC. The V and J genes are TRBV6-2 or TRBV6-3 and TRBJ2-7, with TRBD2 matching over 8 bases. The CDR3 is 15 amino acids. Trimming at V came to 2 bases and at J to 5 bases, leaving 8 bases not matched to a gene. CDR1 is MNHEY, CDR2 SVGEGT, per germline.

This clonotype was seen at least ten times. CDR3 nucleotide sequence: TGTGCCAGCTCCGGGACAGGGTCCGGAAAACTGTTTTTT. It codes for CASSGTGSGKLFF. The chain is built from TRBV2 and TRBJ1-4; 9 bases are shared with TRBD1. Germline-derived CDR1 and CDR2 are SNHLY and FYNNEI. J gave up 10 bases and V 8 bases, and 8 bases lay outside the gene matches. The CDR3 covers 13 residues. Full variable domain (remainder filled in from reference TRBV2 and TRBJ1-4): EPEVTQTPSHQVTQMGQEVILRCVPISNHLYFYWYRQILGQKVEFLVSFYNNEISEKSEIFDDQFSVERPDGSNFTLKIRSTKLEDSAMYFCASSGTGSGKLFFGSGTQLSVL.

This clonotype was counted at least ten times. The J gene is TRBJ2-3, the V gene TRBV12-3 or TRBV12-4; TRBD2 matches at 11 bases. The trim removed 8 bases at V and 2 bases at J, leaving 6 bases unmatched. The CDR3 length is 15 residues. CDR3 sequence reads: CASGLAGGPTDTQYF. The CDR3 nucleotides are TGTGCCAGCGGGCTAGCGGGAGGTCCCACAGATACGCAGTATTTT.

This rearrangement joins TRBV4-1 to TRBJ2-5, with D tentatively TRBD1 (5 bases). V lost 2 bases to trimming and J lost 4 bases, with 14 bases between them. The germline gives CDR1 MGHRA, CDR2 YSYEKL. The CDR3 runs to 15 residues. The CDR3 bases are TGCGCCAGCAGCCAAATGGGCAGGGAAATAGAGACCCAGTACTTC. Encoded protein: CASSQMGREIETQYF.

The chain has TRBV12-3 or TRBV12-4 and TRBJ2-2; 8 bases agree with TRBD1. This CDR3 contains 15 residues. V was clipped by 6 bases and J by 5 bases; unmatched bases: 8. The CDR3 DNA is TGTGCCAGCAGAAGGGACAGGTCCGGGACCGGGGAGCTGTTTTTT. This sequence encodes CASRRDRSGTGELFF.

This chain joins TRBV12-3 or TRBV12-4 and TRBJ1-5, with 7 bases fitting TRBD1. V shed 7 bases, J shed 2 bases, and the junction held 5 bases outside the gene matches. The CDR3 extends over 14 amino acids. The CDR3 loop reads CASIQGDGNQPQHF. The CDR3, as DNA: TGTGCCAGCATCCAGGGGGATGGCAATCAGCCCCAGCATTTT.

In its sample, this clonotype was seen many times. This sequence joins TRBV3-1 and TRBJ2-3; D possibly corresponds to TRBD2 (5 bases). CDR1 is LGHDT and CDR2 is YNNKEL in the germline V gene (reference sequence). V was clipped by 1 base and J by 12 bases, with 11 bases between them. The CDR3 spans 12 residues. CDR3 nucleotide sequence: TGTGCCAGCAGCCAAGCGGGATTTGGACAGTATTTT. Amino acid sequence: CASSQAGFGQYF.

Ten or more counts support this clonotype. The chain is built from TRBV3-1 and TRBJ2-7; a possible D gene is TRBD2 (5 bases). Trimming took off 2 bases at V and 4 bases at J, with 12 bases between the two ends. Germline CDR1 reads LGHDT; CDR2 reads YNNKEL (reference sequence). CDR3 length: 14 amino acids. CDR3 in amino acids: CASSQKADAYEQYF. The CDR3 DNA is TGTGCCAGCAGCCAAAAAGCGGACGCTTACGAGCAGTACTTC.

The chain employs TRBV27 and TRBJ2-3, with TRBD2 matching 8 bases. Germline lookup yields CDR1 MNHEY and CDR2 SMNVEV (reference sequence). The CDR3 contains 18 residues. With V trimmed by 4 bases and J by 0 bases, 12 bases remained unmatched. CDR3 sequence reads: CASSYLRAGDLSTDTQYF. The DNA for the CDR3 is TGTGCCAGCAGTTATCTTCGAGCGGGGGACCTTAGCACAGATACGCAGTATTTT.

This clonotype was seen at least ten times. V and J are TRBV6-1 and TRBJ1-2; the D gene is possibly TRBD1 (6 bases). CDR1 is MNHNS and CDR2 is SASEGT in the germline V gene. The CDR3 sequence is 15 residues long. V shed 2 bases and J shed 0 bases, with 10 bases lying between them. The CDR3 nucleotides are TGTGCCAGCAGTGAAACAGGGCTAGCTAACTATGGCTACACCTTC. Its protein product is CASSETGLANYGYTF.

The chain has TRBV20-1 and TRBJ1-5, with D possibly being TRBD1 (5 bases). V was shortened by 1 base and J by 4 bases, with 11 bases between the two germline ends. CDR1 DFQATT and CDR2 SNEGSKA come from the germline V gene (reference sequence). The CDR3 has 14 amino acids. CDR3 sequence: CSARAQASNQPQHF. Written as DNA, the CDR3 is TGCAGTGCTAGAGCACAGGCGTCGAATCAGCCCCAGCATTTT.

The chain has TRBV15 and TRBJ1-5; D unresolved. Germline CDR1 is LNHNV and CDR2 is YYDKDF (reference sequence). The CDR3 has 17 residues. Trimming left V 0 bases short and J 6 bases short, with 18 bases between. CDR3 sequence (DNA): TGTGCCACCAGCAGAGATCATGGCCCTGCGGGCGTTCAGCCCCAGCATTTT. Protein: CATSRDHGPAGVQPQHF.